A selection of T cell receptor beta chains follows, all from one sample in a study of cytomegalovirus exposure and HLA in healthy donors. Clones were sequenced by immunoSEQ multiplex PCR, and TCRdb holds only the in-frame ones, with some missing. Among tens of thousands of clones listed, 65% to 80% were seen once. Input material: PBMCs. Every receptor here comes from a male donor in good health and CMV-seropositive. Both conserved end residues are part of each CDR3. The D gene is left open where the match is weak. Size is omitted from some rows. Given values are once, few, many or a class for expanded clones.

J gene: TRBJ2-3
D gene: TRBD1
clone size: .
V gene: TRBV7-3
CDR3 protein: CASSRQGRVVDTQYF
CDR3 DNA: TGTGCCAGCAGCCGACAGGGAAGGGTGGTAGATACGCAGTATTTT

J gene: TRBJ1-1
D gene: .
clone size: .
V gene: TRBV11-2
CDR3 protein: CASSFMEGSAFF
CDR3 DNA: TGTGCCAGCAGCTTTATGGAGGGTTCGGCTTTCTTT

J gene: TRBJ2-7
D gene: .
clone size: .
V gene: TRBV6-5
CDR3 protein: CASKTGKSSYEQYF
CDR3 DNA: TGTGCCAGCAAAACAGGAAAATCCTCCTACGAGCAGTACTTC

J gene: TRBJ2-2
D gene: .
clone size: .
V gene: TRBV7-3
CDR3 protein: CASSWGPNTGELFF
CDR3 DNA: TGTGCCAGCAGCTGGGGCCCGAACACCGGGGAGCTGTTTTTT

J gene: TRBJ1-2
D gene: .
clone size: .
V gene: TRBV6-8
CDR3 protein: CASSYPGRHYGYTF
CDR3 DNA: TGTGCCAGCAGTTACCCTGGCAGGCACTATGGCTACACCTTC

J gene: TRBJ2-1
D gene: .
clone size: .
V gene: TRBV30
CDR3 protein: CAWRIQGGGEQFF
CDR3 DNA: TGTGCCTGGAGAATACAGGGTGGCGGGGAGCAGTTCTTC

J gene: TRBJ2-3
D gene: .
clone size: .
V gene: TRBV12-5
CDR3 protein: CASGLGRTDTQYF
CDR3 DNA: TGTGCTAGTGGTTTGGGGAGGACAGATACGCAGTATTTT

J gene: TRBJ2-1
D gene: TRBD2
clone size: .
V gene: TRBV7-2
CDR3 protein: CASSLVGTSGSDEQFF
CDR3 DNA: TGTGCCAGCAGCTTAGTAGGGACTAGCGGGAGCGATGAGCAGTTCTTC

J gene: TRBJ2-1
D gene: TRBD2
clone size: .
V gene: TRBV10-1
CDR3 protein: CASSAEIGLAGGRNEQFF
CDR3 DNA: TGCGCCAGCAGTGCTGAAATCGGACTAGCGGGAGGGAGGAATGAGCAGTTCTTC

J gene: TRBJ2-5
D gene: .
clone size: .
V gene: TRBV5-1
CDR3 protein: CASSPGSPETQYF
CDR3 DNA: TGCGCCAGCAGCCCGGGGTCACCGGAGACCCAGTACTTC

J gene: TRBJ1-1
D gene: .
clone size: .
V gene: TRBV4-2
CDR3 protein: CASSQVDSRPSEAFF
CDR3 DNA: TGTGCCAGCAGCCAAGTAGACAGCCGCCCCTCAGAAGCTTTCTTT

J gene: TRBJ1-4
D gene: .
clone size: .
V gene: TRBV5-1
CDR3 protein: CASSLDPATNEKLFF
CDR3 DNA: TGCGCCAGCAGCTTGGACCCGGCAACTAATGAAAAACTGTTTTTT

J gene: TRBJ2-7
D gene: .
clone size: once
V gene: TRBV7-9
CDR3 protein: CASSLFGGKSYEQYF
CDR3 DNA: TGTGCCAGCAGCTTATTTGGCGGGAAAAGTTACGAGCAGTACTTC

J gene: TRBJ2-1
D gene: TRBD1
clone size: .
V gene: TRBV5-4
CDR3 protein: CASSSRGRQIGNEQFF
CDR3 DNA: TGTGCCAGCAGCTCCAGGGGGCGCCAAATAGGTAATGAGCAGTTCTTC

J gene: TRBJ1-5
D gene: .
clone size: .
V gene: TRBV6-1
CDR3 protein: CASSITGNQPQHF
CDR3 DNA: TGTGCCAGCAGTATTACGGGGAACCAGCCCCAGCATTTT

J gene: TRBJ2-1
D gene: TRBD2
clone size: .
V gene: TRBV18
CDR3 protein: CASSPSSGGDYNEQFF
CDR3 DNA: TGTGCCAGCTCACCTTCTAGCGGGGGGGACTACAATGAGCAGTTCTTC

J gene: TRBJ2-7
D gene: TRBD1
clone size: .
V gene: TRBV12-5
CDR3 protein: CASGHGQGNSYEQYF
CDR3 DNA: TGTGCTAGTGGTCACGGACAGGGAAACTCCTACGAGCAGTACTTC

J gene: TRBJ2-7
D gene: TRBD2
clone size: .
V gene: TRBV5-1
CDR3 protein: CASSPGTSGFEQYF
CDR3 DNA: TGCGCCAGCAGCCCTGGGACTAGCGGTTTCGAGCAGTACTTC

J gene: TRBJ2-7
D gene: TRBD2
clone size: .
V gene: TRBV6-1
CDR3 protein: CASRKGLAGANEQYF
CDR3 DNA: TGTGCCAGCAGAAAGGGACTAGCGGGAGCCAACGAGCAGTACTTC

J gene: TRBJ2-2
D gene: TRBD2
clone size: once
V gene: TRBV27
CDR3 protein: CASSRELAGIDTGELFF
CDR3 DNA: TGTGCCAGCAGTAGAGAATTAGCGGGGATAGACACCGGGGAGCTGTTTTTT

J gene: TRBJ1-1
D gene: .
clone size: few
V gene: TRBV6-6
CDR3 protein: CASRDTEAFF
CDR3 DNA: TGTGCCAGTCGGGATACTGAAGCTTTCTTT

J gene: TRBJ1-5
D gene: TRBD1
clone size: .
V gene: TRBV7-2
CDR3 protein: CASSLPDRGLSNQPQHF
CDR3 DNA: TGTGCCAGCAGCTTACCCGACAGGGGGCTTAGCAATCAGCCCCAGCATTTT

J gene: TRBJ1-2
D gene: .
clone size: .
V gene: TRBV19
CDR3 protein: CASSLNLRAGYGYTF
CDR3 DNA: TGTGCCAGTAGCCTGAATCTCAGGGCTGGCTATGGCTACACCTTC

J gene: TRBJ1-4
D gene: .
clone size: .
V gene: TRBV11-2
CDR3 protein: CASSFGGTNEKLFF
CDR3 DNA: TGTGCCAGCAGCTTCGGGGGAACTAATGAAAAACTGTTTTTT

J gene: TRBJ2-1
D gene: TRBD2
clone size: few
V gene: TRBV5-1
CDR3 protein: CASSLGASGGYNEQFF
CDR3 DNA: TGCGCCAGCAGCTTGGGGGCTAGCGGGGGGTACAATGAGCAGTTCTTC

J gene: TRBJ2-2
D gene: .
clone size: few
V gene: TRBV7-9
CDR3 protein: CASRGSDAGELFF
CDR3 DNA: TGTGCCAGCCGGGGGAGCGACGCCGGGGAGCTGTTTTTT

J gene: TRBJ1-6
D gene: .
clone size: .
V gene: TRBV29-1
CDR3 protein: CSVRGGSSYNSPLHF
CDR3 DNA: TGCAGCGTTAGGGGGGGTAGCTCCTATAATTCACCCCTCCACTTT

J gene: TRBJ2-3
D gene: .
clone size: .
V gene: TRBV5-1
CDR3 protein: CASSPPGQPAWTQYF
CDR3 DNA: TGCGCCAGCAGCCCCCCGGGACAACCCGCATGGACGCAGTATTTT

J gene: TRBJ2-7
D gene: TRBD2
clone size: .
V gene: TRBV7-8
CDR3 protein: CASSFRITGTSGGNYEQYF
CDR3 DNA: TGTGCCAGCAGCTTCAGAATTACCGGGACTAGCGGGGGAAACTACGAGCAGTACTTC

J gene: TRBJ2-5
D gene: TRBD1
clone size: .
V gene: TRBV7-2
CDR3 protein: CASSLGQGIIQETQYF
CDR3 DNA: TGTGCCAGCAGCCTGGGACAGGGGATAATCCAAGAGACCCAGTACTTC

J gene: TRBJ1-4
D gene: .
clone size: .
V gene: TRBV18
CDR3 protein: CASSPRGQGGKKLFF
CDR3 DNA: TGTGCCAGCTCACCAAGGGGCCAGGGAGGAAAAAAACTGTTTTTT

J gene: TRBJ2-2
D gene: TRBD2
clone size: .
V gene: TRBV19
CDR3 protein: CASSAPSGGARTGELFF
CDR3 DNA: TGTGCCAGTAGTGCCCCTAGCGGGGGGGCCCGTACCGGGGAGCTGTTTTTT

J gene: TRBJ2-5
D gene: .
clone size: .
V gene: TRBV21-1
CDR3 protein: CASCCSGQKETQYF
CDR3 DNA: TGTGCCAGCTGCTGCTCTGGACAGAAAGAGACCCAGTACTTC

J gene: TRBJ2-3
D gene: TRBD2
clone size: .
V gene: TRBV6-6
CDR3 protein: CASSLAGGIDTQYF
CDR3 DNA: TGTGCCAGCAGTTTAGCGGGAGGAATAGATACGCAGTATTTT

J gene: TRBJ2-3
D gene: TRBD1
clone size: once
V gene: TRBV27
CDR3 protein: CASRRPGQGIDTQYF
CDR3 DNA: TGTGCCAGCAGGCGACCGGGACAGGGAATCGATACGCAGTATTTT